A selection of T cell receptor beta chains follows, all from one sample in a study of CD4+ T cells in melanoma. Some clones are missing from TCRdb's copy, which holds only in-frame ones; the method was immunoSEQ multiplex PCR. The sample holds around 130,000 clones, 80% to 95% seen once. These receptors originate from a human donor with melanoma. Each CDR3 is given with its conserved first and last residue. The order of the fields is clone size, D gene, J gene, V gene, CDR3 DNA, CDR3 protein. A D gene is named only where the DNA matches it firmly. Size is omitted from some rows. Given values are once, few, many or a class for expanded clones.

NA | TRBD1 | TRBJ1-1 | TRBV11-3 | TGTGCCAGCAGCTTACAGGGGGCGAACACTGAAGCTTTCTTT | CASSLQGANTEAFF
NA | TRBD1 | TRBJ1-2 | TRBV2 | TGTGCCAGCAGTAGGGGACAGGGGATATTGGATGGCTACACCTTC | CASSRGQGILDGYTF
once | NA | TRBJ2-1 | TRBV7-8 | TGTGCCAGCAGCTTATCCGTAGGGGGGTACAATGAGCAGTTCTTC | CASSLSVGGYNEQFF
NA | NA | TRBJ2-1 | TRBV2 | TGTGCCAGCAGTGAAGCGCTTCAGGGAAGCTCCTACAATGAGCAGTTCTTC | CASSEALQGSSYNEQFF
NA | TRBD2 | TRBJ2-7 | TRBV2 | TGTGCCAGCAGTGACGACTCGGGGGGCTACGAGCAGTACTTC | CASSDDSGGYEQYF
NA | NA | TRBJ1-2 | TRBV5-1 | TGCGCCAGCAGCTTGGAGGGCAGCTACTATGGCTACACCTTC | CASSLEGSYYGYTF
NA | NA | TRBJ1-1 | TRBV5-1 | TGCGCCAGCAGCCAGGACGGAATGAACACTGAAGCTTTCTTT | CASSQDGMNTEAFF
NA | NA | TRBJ1-2 | TRBV7-6 | TGTGCCAGCAGCTTAAACGCAGGGGCCTATGGCTACACCTTC | CASSLNAGAYGYTF
NA | NA | TRBJ1-2 | TRBV18 | TGTGCCAGCTCACCTCCCGACAGAGTCTATGGCTACACCTTC | CASSPPDRVYGYTF
once | TRBD1 | TRBJ1-1 | TRBV6-5 | TGTGCCAGCAGTAGACAGGGCTCGGGAAAAGCTTTCTTT | CASSRQGSGKAFF
NA | NA | TRBJ1-4 | TRBV27 | TGTGCCAGCAGTTTACAGGGAAACCCGCCAATACTGTTTTTT | CASSLQGNPPILFF
NA | NA | TRBJ1-2 | TRBV7-2 | TGTGCCAGCAGCTTAGGGTGGGATAGGGCCTTC | CASSLGWDRAF
NA | TRBD2 | TRBJ2-3 | TRBV5-1 | TGCGCCAGCAGCTTGGAAACTAGCGGAATCACAGATACGCAGTATTTT | CASSLETSGITDTQYF
once | TRBD1 | TRBJ1-2 | TRBV11-2 | TGTGCCAGCAGCTTAGAGGGGCCGACAGGGGGCCTCTTC | CASSLEGPTGGLF
NA | TRBD1 | TRBJ1-1 | TRBV9 | TGTGCCAGCAGCGTAGGAGACAGGGGAAGGGAAGCTTTCTTT | CASSVGDRGREAFF
NA | NA | TRBJ2-5 | TRBV27 | TGTGCCAGCAGTTTGAGGCGTCTAGAGACCCAGTACTTC | CASSLRRLETQYF
NA | TRBD2 | TRBJ2-3 | TRBV2 | TGTGCCAGCAGTCCCGCGGGGGGGCTAGGCACAGATACGCAGTATTTT | CASSPAGGLGTDTQYF
once | NA | TRBJ1-6 | TRBV18 | TGTGCCAGCTCACTGCGTACGAGCTCCTATAATTCACCCCTCCACTTT | CASSLRTSSYNSPLHF
NA | TRBD1 | TRBJ1-2 | TRBV6-6 | TGTGCCAGCACCTCCGGGACAGGGCGATTCGCCTTC | CASTSGTGRFAF
once | NA | TRBJ2-3 | TRBV30 | TGTGCCTCCACGGCGTGGGGGACTAGCACAGATACGCAGTATTTT | CASTAWGTSTDTQYF
NA | NA | TRBJ2-7 | TRBV30 | TGTGCCGGGGGTCGGGCGGACGAGCAGTACTTC | CAGGRADEQYF
NA | NA | TRBJ2-7 | TRBV11-1 | TGTGCCAGCAGCGGGCCAGGTGGGAGTACGGGCGAGCAGTACTTC | CASSGPGGSTGEQYF
NA | NA | TRBJ1-2 | TRBV7-4 | TGTGCCAGCAGCACAGACCAAGCTAACTATGGCTACACCTTC | CASSTDQANYGYTF
NA | NA | TRBJ1-1 | TRBV5-1 | TGCGCCAGCAGCTATGGAGGGCTGAACACTGAAGCTTTCTTT | CASSYGGLNTEAFF
NA | TRBD1 | TRBJ2-7 | TRBV5-1 | TGCGCCAGCAGCTTTGGGGACAGCCAACAAGGGCAGTACTTC | CASSFGDSQQGQYF
NA | NA | TRBJ1-5 | TRBV4-1 | TGCGCCAGCAGCCAAGTGGGGCAGCGCAATCAGCCCCAGCATTTT | CASSQVGQRNQPQHF
NA | TRBD1 | TRBJ2-3 | TRBV7-9 | TGTGCCAGCAGCCCCGGGACAGAGCTATTACGGACAGATACGCAGTATTTT | CASSPGTELLRTDTQYF
once | NA | TRBJ2-5 | TRBV5-1 | TGCGCCAGCAGCTTCGGACTGGGGGAGACCCAGTACTTC | CASSFGLGETQYF
NA | TRBD2 | TRBJ2-7 | TRBV4-1 | TGCGCCAGCAGCCAAGACCCGACTAGCGGGGGCGGCTACGAGCAGTACTTC | CASSQDPTSGGGYEQYF
NA | NA | TRBJ2-2 | TRBV7-2 | TGTGCCAGCAGCTTAGCGTCAGTACAGACCGCCGGGGAGCTGTTTTTT | CASSLASVQTAGELFF
NA | NA | TRBJ2-2 | TRBV5-1 | TGCGCCAGCAGCCAGGGGACAAGCGACACCGGGGAGCTGTTTTTT | CASSQGTSDTGELFF
NA | NA | TRBJ2-7 | TRBV2 | TGTGCCAGCAGTATAACCTACGACCCCTACGAGCAGTACTTC | CASSITYDPYEQYF
NA | NA | TRBJ1-1 | TRBV19 | TGTGCCAGTAGTAATGGGAACATGAACACTGAAGCTTTCTTT | CASSNGNMNTEAFF
NA | NA | TRBJ1-4 | TRBV5-6 | TGTGCCAGCAGCTTGCGGGCCAATAATGAAAAACTGTTTTTT | CASSLRANNEKLFF
NA | TRBD1 | TRBJ1-1 | TRBV2 | TGTGCCAGCAGACTCCTACAGGGGGCGAGGAACACTGAAGCTTTCTTT | CASRLLQGARNTEAFF
NA | NA | TRBJ1-5 | TRBV7-9 | TGTGCCAGCAGCTGGGGGACGGGGAGCAATCAGCCCCAGCATTTT | CASSWGTGSNQPQHF